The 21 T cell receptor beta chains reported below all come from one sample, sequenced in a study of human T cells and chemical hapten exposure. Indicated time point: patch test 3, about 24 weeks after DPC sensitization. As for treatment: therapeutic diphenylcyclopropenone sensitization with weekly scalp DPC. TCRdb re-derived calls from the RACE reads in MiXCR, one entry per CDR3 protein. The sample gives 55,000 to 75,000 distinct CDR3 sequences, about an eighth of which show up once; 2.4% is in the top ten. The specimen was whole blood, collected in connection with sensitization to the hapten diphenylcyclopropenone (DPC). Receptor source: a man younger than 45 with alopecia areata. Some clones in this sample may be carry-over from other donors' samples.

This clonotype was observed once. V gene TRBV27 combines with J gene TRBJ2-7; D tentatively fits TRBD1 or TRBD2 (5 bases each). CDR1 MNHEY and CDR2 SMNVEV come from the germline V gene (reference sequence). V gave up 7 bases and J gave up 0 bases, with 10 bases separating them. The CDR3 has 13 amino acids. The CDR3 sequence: CASMGDSSYEQYF. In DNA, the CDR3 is TGTGCCAGCATGGGGGATAGCTCCTACGAGCAGTACTTC.

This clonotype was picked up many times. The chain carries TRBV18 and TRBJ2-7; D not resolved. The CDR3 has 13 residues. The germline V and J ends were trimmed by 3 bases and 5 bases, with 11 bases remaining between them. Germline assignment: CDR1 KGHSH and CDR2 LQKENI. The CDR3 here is CASSPVSFNEQYF. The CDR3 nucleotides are TGTGCCAGCTCACCGGTGTCCTTTAACGAGCAGTACTTC.

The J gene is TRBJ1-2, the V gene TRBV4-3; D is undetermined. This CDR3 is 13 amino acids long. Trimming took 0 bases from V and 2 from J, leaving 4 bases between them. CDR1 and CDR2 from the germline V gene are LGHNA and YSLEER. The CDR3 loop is CASSQDRNYGYTF. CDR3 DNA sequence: TGCGCCAGCAGCCAAGACAGGAACTATGGCTACACCTTC.

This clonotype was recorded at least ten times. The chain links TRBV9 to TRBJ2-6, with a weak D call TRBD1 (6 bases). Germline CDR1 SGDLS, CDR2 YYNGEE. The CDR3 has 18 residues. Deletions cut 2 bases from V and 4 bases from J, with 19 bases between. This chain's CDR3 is CASSVRGSSSAGANVLTF. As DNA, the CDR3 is TGTGCCAGCAGCGTCAGGGGCTCGTCGTCCGCCGGGGCCAACGTCCTGACTTTC. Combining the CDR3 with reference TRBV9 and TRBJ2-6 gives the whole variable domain DSGVTQTPKHLITATGQRVTLRCSPRSGDLSVYWYQQSLDQGLQFLIQYYNGEERAKGNILERFSAQQFPDLHSELNLSSLELGDSALYFCASSVRGSSSAGANVLTFGAGSRLTVL.

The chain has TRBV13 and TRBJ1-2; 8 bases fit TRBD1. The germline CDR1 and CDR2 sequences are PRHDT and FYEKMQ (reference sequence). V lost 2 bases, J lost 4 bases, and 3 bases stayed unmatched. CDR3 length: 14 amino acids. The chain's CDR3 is CASSLNRGGYGYTF. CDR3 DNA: TGTGCCAGCAGCTTAAACAGGGGGGGCTATGGCTACACCTTC.

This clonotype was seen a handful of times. CDR3 nucleotide sequence: TGTGCCAGCAGTTTTGGGGGAAACACCGGGGAGCTGTTTTTT. Translation: CASSFGGNTGELFF. The chain carries TRBV12-3 or TRBV12-4 and TRBJ2-2; either TRBD1 or TRBD2 may fit D (5 bases each). The CDR3 runs to 14 residues. Trimming removed 3 bases from V and 2 bases from J, with 7 bases in between.

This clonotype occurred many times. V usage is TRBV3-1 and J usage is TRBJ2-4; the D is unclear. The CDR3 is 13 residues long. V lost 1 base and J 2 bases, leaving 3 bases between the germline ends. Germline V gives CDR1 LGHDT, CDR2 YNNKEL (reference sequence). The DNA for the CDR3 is TGTGCCAGCAGCCAAGGTCCCAAAAACATTCAGTACTTC. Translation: CASSQGPKNIQYF.

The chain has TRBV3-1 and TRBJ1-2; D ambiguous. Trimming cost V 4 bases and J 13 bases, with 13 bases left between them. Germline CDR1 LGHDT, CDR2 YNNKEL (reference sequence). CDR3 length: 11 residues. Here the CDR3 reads CASSLVGPCTF. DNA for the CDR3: TGTGCCAGCAGCCTAGTAGGGCCGTGCACCTTC.

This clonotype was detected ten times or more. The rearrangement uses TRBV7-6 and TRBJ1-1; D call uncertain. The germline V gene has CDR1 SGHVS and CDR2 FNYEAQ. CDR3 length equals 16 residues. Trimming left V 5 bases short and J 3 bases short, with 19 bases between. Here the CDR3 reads CASSEAQRIFYTEAFF. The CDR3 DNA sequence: TGTGCCAGCAGCGAGGCTCAGCGTATTTTTTACACTGAAGCTTTCTTT.

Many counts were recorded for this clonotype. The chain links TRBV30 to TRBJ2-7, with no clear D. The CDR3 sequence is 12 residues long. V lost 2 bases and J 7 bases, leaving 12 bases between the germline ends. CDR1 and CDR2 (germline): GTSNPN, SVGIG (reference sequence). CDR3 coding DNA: TGTGCCTGGAGTCTTAGGGTGGGTGAGCAGTACTTC. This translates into CAWSLRVGEQYF.

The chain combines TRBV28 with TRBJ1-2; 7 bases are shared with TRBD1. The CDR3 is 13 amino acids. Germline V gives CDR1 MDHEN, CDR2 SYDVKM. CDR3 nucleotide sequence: TGTGCGGCCAGGACAGGCGGCTCCTATGGCTACACCTTC. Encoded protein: CAARTGGSYGYTF.

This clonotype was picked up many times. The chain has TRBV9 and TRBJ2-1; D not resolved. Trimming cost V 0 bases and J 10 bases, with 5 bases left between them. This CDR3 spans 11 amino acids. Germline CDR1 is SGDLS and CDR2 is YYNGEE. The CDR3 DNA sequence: TGTGCCAGCAGCGTAGCCCAGGAGCAGTTCTTC. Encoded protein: CASSVAQEQFF.

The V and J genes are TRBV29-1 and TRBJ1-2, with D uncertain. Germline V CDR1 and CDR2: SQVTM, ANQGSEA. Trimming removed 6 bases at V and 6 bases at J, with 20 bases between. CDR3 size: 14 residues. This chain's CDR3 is CSVAGARAANGYTF. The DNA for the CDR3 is TGCAGCGTCGCCGGAGCGAGGGCCGCCAATGGCTACACCTTC.

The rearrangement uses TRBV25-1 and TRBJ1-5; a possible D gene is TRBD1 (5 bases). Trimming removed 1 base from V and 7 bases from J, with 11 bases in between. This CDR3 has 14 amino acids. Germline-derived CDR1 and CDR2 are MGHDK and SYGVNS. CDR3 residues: CASSEFQGGQPQHF. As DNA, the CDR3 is TGTGCCAGCAGTGAATTTCAGGGCGGACAGCCCCAGCATTTT.

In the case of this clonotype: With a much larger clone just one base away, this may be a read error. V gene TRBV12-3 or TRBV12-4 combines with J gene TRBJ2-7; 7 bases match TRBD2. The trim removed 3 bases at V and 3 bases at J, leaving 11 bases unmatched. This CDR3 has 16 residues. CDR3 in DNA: TGTGCCAGCAGTTTGTCCCTATTCGGCGGGGGCTACGAGCAGTACTTC. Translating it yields CASSLSLFGGGYEQYF.

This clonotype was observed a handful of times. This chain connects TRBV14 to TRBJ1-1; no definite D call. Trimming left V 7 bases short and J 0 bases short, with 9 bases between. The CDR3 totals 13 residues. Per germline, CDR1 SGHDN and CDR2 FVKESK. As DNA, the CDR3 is TGTGCCAGCATTGGCGGAATGAACACTGAAGCTTTCTTT. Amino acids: CASIGGMNTEAFF. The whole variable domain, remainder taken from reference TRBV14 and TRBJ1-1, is EAGVTQFPSHSVIEKGQTVTLRCDPISGHDNLYWYRRVMGKEIKFLLHFVKESKQDESGMPNNRFLAERTGGTYSTLKVQPAELEDSGVYFCASIGGMNTEAFFGQGTRLTVV.

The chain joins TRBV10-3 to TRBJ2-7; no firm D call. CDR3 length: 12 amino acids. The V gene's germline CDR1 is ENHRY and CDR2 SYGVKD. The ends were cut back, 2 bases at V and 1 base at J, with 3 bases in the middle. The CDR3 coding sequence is TGTGCCATCAGTGAGAAATCCTACGAGCAGTACTTC. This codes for CAISEKSYEQYF.

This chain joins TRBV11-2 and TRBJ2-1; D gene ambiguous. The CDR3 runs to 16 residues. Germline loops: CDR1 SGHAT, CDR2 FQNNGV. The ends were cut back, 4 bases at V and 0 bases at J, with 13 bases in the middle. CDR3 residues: CASSSNLGSSYNEQFF. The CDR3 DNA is TGTGCCAGCAGCTCCAACCTAGGAAGCTCCTACAATGAGCAGTTCTTC.

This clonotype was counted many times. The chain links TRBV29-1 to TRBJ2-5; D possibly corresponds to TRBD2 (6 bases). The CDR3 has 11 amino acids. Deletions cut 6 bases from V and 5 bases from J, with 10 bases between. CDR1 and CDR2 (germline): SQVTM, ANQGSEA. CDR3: CSVSGRETQYF. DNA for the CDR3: TGCAGCGTATCTGGGAGGGAGACCCAGTACTTC.

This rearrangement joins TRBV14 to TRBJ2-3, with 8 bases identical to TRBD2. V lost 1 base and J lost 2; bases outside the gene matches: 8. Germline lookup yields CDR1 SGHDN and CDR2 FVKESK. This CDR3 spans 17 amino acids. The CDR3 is CASSQARGAVFTDTQYF. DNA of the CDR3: TGTGCCAGCAGCCAAGCGCGGGGGGCGGTTTTCACAGATACGCAGTATTTT.

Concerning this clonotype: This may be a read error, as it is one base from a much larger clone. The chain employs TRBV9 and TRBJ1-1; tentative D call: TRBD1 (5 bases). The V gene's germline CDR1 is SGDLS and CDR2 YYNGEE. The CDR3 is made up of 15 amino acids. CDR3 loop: CASSVDGRANSEAFF. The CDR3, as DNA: TGTGCCAGCAGCGTAGACGGCAGGGCGAACAGTGAAGCTTTCTTT.